The entry below describes one TCR beta chain. Its binding antigen is unknown. Qualities for individual bases were not recorded, and no much larger clone is one base off. For CDR1 and CDR2, the germline V gene lists MNHEY and SVGAGI. Counted from cysteine to phenylalanine, this CDR3 has 16 amino acids. Just the 48-base CDR3 DNA is kept, in frame starting at base 1. Compared with germline, V lacks 0 bases and J lacks 3 bases; bases without a gene match: 4. These data are taken from a study of graft-versus-host responses after intestinal transplantation (dated by TCRdb to the early 2020s). With regard to the full study: Multivisceral, liver-intestinal, or isolated intestinal transplants were received by the recipients. All recipients received anti-thymocyte globulin induction followed by maintenance tacrolimus and steroids for approximately 3 years. After intestinal transplantation, graft-versus-host and host-versus-graft alloreactive T cell clones were followed in the graft, circulation and bone marrow using bulk TCR-beta CDR3 sequencing. To identify alloreactive clones, pre-transplant mixed lymphocyte reaction products were sequenced and then compared with unstimulated pre-transplant donor and recipient T cells. Of the approximately 25 intestinal transplant recipients enrolled in the cohort, one of whom was a retransplant, a few patients without pretransplant specimens were excluded. Donor T cell macrochimerism was defined as a peak of at least 4% donor T cells among recipient peripheral blood mononuclear cells. Rather than being sequenced by the commercial service, samples from a few later patients were sequenced in-house on an Illumina MiSeq and processed with MiXCR.

Library preparation employed the immunoSEQ multiplex PCR assay. For most patients, high-throughput TCR-beta CDR3 sequencing of genomic DNA was performed by Adaptive Biotechnologies. The original methods were these. Adaptive's ImmunoSEQ software supplied the TCR sequencing data for 18 patients, while MiXCR and VDJtools were used to process three other patients. CDR3 nucleotide sequences shared by donor and recipient were removed because the origin of these sequences could not be assigned. To count as alloreactive, a clone needed at least 2-fold expansion over unstimulated cells and a minimum CFSE-low frequency of 0.002% (template counts) or 0.001% (read counts). Clones were considered mappable if detected in sequenced pre-transplant spleen, lymph node, or MLR CFSE-low populations of the donor or recipient. Cumulative frequency of alloreactive clones was calculated as a percentage of all sequences weighted by copy number. TCRdb re-hosts the immuneACCESS table, in-frame sequences only. Its copies lack some clones; in the studies checked, an unresolved V gene accounts for under half of them, and the cause for the rest is not known. Clone size and the V and J calls come from that table; the DNA yielded D and trimming. Across this sample there are tens of thousands of clones, with around 90% seen only once. The ten largest make up around 6.7% of the sample.

After transplant, bone marrow was aspirated from the posterior iliac crest or from another site selected by the physician. Study-wide conclusions, independent of this receptor: Early after transplant, declines in HvG clones were associated with peak levels of circulating GvH clones. The conclusions were limited by the relatively low number and heterogeneity of the intestinal transplant patients. GvH clones were detected in recipient bone marrow, and some of these GvH clones were observed earlier in ileal mucosa or blood, consistent with an intestinal mucosal origin. High GvH to HvG T cell clonal ratios were observed in the allografts of patients with donor T cell macrochimerism.

This sample comprised bone marrow, obtained approximately 700 days after intestinal transplantation. This TCR was sampled from a human patient who received an intestinal transplant, so some T cells may come from the graft donor. This receptor chain uses TRBV6-5 and TRBJ2-3, with 9 junctional bases fitting TRBD2. At the DNA level, the sequence is TGTGCCAGCAGTTACTCGAGCGGGGGGAGGACAGATACGCAGTATTTT. Its translation reads: CASSYSSGGRTDTQYF.